What follows are 30 T cell receptor beta chains derived from one specimen sequenced in a study of memory CD4+ T cells and cytomegalovirus serostatus. The sort gate was single viable CD3+CD4+CD8-CD45RO+ cells for memory CD4+ T cells. Repertoires were generated with immunoSEQ multiplex PCR, while TCRdb's copy carries only in-frame clones and drops some. The table has tens of thousands of clones, about four fifths seen once; the top ten hold over 0.35%. Sequencing was carried out using memory CD4+ T cells from blood. These receptors came from an adult in good health and CMV-seronegative.

The chain has TRBV6-5 and TRBJ2-7, with 8 bases that match TRBD1. The V gene end was trimmed by 6 bases and the J gene end by 1 base; junction bases not matched to a gene: 8. This CDR3 comprises 15 residues. Germline V gene sequence: CDR1 MNHEY, CDR2 SVGAGI. The CDR3, as DNA: TGTGCCAGCAGAATGGACAGGGAATGGTCCTACGAGCAGTACTTC. Protein: CASRMDREWSYEQYF.

This clone is a singleton in its sample. Other DNA sequences from this sample encode an identical CDR3 as well. The gene calls are TRBV28 and TRBJ2-5; 8 nucleotides align to TRBD2. This CDR3 comprises 15 residues. CDR1 and CDR2 (germline): MDHEN, SYDVKM. The V segment lost 6 bases and the J segment 2 bases; nucleotides outside the gene matches: 8. The CDR3 sequence: CASSSGAGAQETQYF. The CDR3 bases are TGTGCCAGCAGCTCCGGAGCGGGGGCTCAAGAGACCCAGTACTTC.

This clone was counted once. The chain joins TRBV19 to TRBJ2-1; TRBD1 aligns across 8 bases. The CDR3 loop spans 14 amino acids. Germline V gene data show CDR1 as LNHDA and CDR2 as SQIVND (reference sequence). V shed 9 bases and J 9 bases; nucleotides not matched to a gene: 13. CDR3 nucleotides: TGTGCCAGCGGACAGGGTAATTTAAGGGGTGAGCAGTTCTTC. Translated, it gives CASGQGNLRGEQFF.

This clone showed up just once. The genes are TRBV28 and TRBJ2-5; D ambiguous. V was pared by 6 bases and J by 4 bases, with 9 bases between. The V gene's germline CDR1 is MDHEN and CDR2 SYDVKM. This CDR3 is built from 12 residues. CDR3 coding DNA: TGTGCCAGCAGATCCCGTGGAGAGACCCAGTACTTC. It is translated as CASRSRGETQYF.

This clone was recorded once. The rearrangement links TRBV7-6 to TRBJ2-7; D may be TRBD1 (6 bases). The ends were cut back, 5 bases at V and 5 bases at J, with 16 bases in the middle. The germline CDR1 and CDR2 sequences are SGHVS and FNYEAQ. The length of the CDR3 is 14 residues. This chain's CDR3 is CASSALTGSDEQYF. CDR3 DNA sequence: TGTGCCAGCAGCGCCCTAACAGGGAGTGACGAGCAGTACTTC.

The genes are TRBV10-3 and TRBJ1-2; D is unclear. Germline lookup yields CDR1 ENHRY and CDR2 SYGVKD. This CDR3 has 16 residues. Deletions cut 11 bases from V and 0 bases from J, with 22 bases between. The CDR3 DNA sequence: TGTGCCGTCCGGTCTGGGGAGGATGGAGCTAACTATGGCTACACCTTC. Its protein is CAVRSGEDGANYGYTF.

The table lists this clone with a count of one. The chain recombines TRBV18 with TRBJ2-6; perhaps TRBD1 as D (6 bases). The CDR3 is 19 residues long. The V and J ends lost 2 bases and 2 bases respectively, with 19 bases between them. Germline CDR1 is KGHSH and CDR2 is LQKENI. CDR3 in DNA: TGTGCCAGCTCACCAGTGCAGGGGACGGGGAGCACTGGGGCCAACGTCCTGACTTTC. Its protein is CASSPVQGTGSTGANVLTF. The full variable domain, rest sourced from reference TRBV18 and TRBJ2-6, is NAGVMQNPRHLVRRRGQEARLRCSPMKGHSHVYWYRQLPEEGLKFMVYLQKENIIDESGMPKERFSAEFPKEGPSILRIQQVVRGDSAAYFCASSPVQGTGSTGANVLTFGAGSRLTVL.

This clone was observed a few times. The chain recombines TRBV4-1 with TRBJ1-1; no clear D gene. Germline assignment: CDR1 MGHRA and CDR2 YSYEKL. The V end lost 0 bases, the J end lost 3 bases, and 5 bases lay between the germline ends. This CDR3 region has 13 residues. CDR3 nucleotides: TGCGCCAGCAGCCAAGATCAGGACACTGAAGCTTTCTTT. This sequence encodes CASSQDQDTEAFF.

The chain is built from TRBV5-6 and TRBJ2-3; D unresolved. CDR1 is SGHDT and CDR2 is YYEEEE in the germline V gene. The CDR3 extends over 13 amino acids. V was clipped by 0 bases and J by 6 bases, with 8 bases between them. The CDR3 here is CASSLVTSDTQYF. CDR3 DNA sequence: TGTGCCAGCAGCTTGGTCACCTCGGATACGCAGTATTTT.

V is TRBV21-1 and J is TRBJ1-1. TRBV21-1 is a known pseudogene. The CDR3 is made up of 17 amino acids. The CDR3 here is CASSKKPWVPEATEAFF. CDR3 DNA: TGTGCCAGCAGCAAAAAACCCTGGGTCCCAGAAGCGACTGAAGCTTTCTTT.

This clone has only one observation. The V gene is TRBV4-1, the J gene TRBJ2-1; TRBD2 is a possible D gene (7 bases). The V gene lost 0 bases and the J gene lost 4 bases, with 16 bases spanning the gap. Germline loops: CDR1 MGHRA, CDR2 YSYEKL. This CDR3 spans 17 amino acids. CDR3 bases: TGCGCCAGCAGCCAAGATAGAGTGGGGGGGCCTTACAATGAGCAGTTCTTC. It encodes CASSQDRVGGPYNEQFF.

V is TRBV7-2 and J is TRBJ1-1; possible D gene TRBD1, 5 bases. Germline V gene data show CDR1 as SGHTA and CDR2 as FQGNSA. This CDR3 contains 15 residues. Trimming stripped 3 bases from V and 1 base from J, with 12 bases between. Written as DNA, the CDR3 is TGTGCCAGCAGCTTGGTGGCAGGGTCGAACACTGAAGCTTTCTTT. The encoded protein is CASSLVAGSNTEAFF.

The chain recombines TRBV5-6 with TRBJ2-7, with D possibly matching TRBD2 (6 bases). The length of the CDR3 is 12 residues. V was trimmed by 4 bases and J by 3 bases, leaving 8 bases between them. The germline CDR1 and CDR2 sequences are SGHDT and YYEEEE. The CDR3 here is CASSMGGYEQYF. For the CDR3, the DNA is TGTGCCAGCAGCATGGGGGGCTACGAGCAGTACTTC.

The rearrangement joins TRBV6-6 to TRBJ1-2; TRBD1 agrees at 8 bases. V gave up 0 bases and J gave up 6 bases; unmatched junction bases: 0. The CDR3 loop spans 13 amino acids. Germline V gene data show CDR1 as MNHNY and CDR2 as SVGAGI (reference sequence). The chain's CDR3 is CASSYSGQDGYTF. Here the CDR3 DNA reads TGTGCCAGCAGTTACTCGGGACAGGATGGCTACACCTTC.

This CDR3 is CASSVAGGSQPQHF. CDR3 coding DNA: TGTGCCAGCAGCGTAGCAGGGGGCAGTCAGCCCCAGCATTTT. The rearrangement links TRBV9 to TRBJ1-5, with 8 bases lining up with TRBD1. CDR1 is SGDLS and CDR2 is YYNGEE in the germline V gene. V gave up 0 bases and J gave up 6 bases; unmatched junction bases: 2. CDR3 size: 14 residues.

The V gene is TRBV19, the J gene TRBJ1-5; D gene unclear. V was pared by 8 bases and J by 5 bases, with 16 bases between. This CDR3 is 14 amino acids long. Germline CDR1 LNHDA, CDR2 SQIVND (reference sequence). The CDR3 DNA is TGTGCCAGTGGAAGGGTGTCAGTAGATCAGCCCCAGCATTTT. Its protein is CASGRVSVDQPQHF.

The chain combines TRBV29-1 with TRBJ1-5, with a possible D match to TRBD1 (6 bases). The germline V gene encodes CDR1 SQVTM and CDR2 ANQGSEA. The CDR3 loop spans 13 amino acids. V lost 5 bases and J lost 3, with 11 bases in between. The CDR3 sequence: CSVSGAINQPQHF. CDR3 nucleotide sequence: TGCAGCGTTTCAGGGGCTATCAATCAGCCCCAGCATTTT.

The chain joins TRBV12-1 to TRBJ1-4; TRBD1, the table's D call, lacks a check against the DNA. TRBV12-1 constitutes a pseudogene. This CDR3 comprises 17 residues. DNA of the CDR3: TGTGCCAGCAGCTTTTTCCGGACAGGGGGCCCTAATGAAAAACTGTTTTTT. It codes for CASSFFRTGGPNEKLFF.

The rearrangement joins TRBV7-9 to TRBJ1-1; no clear D. In germline, CDR1 is SEHNR, CDR2 FQNEAQ (reference sequence). V lost 5 bases and J lost 7, with 17 bases in between. This CDR3 contains 14 residues. CDR3 loop: CASSPTFRVDEAFF. CDR3 bases: TGTGCCAGCAGCCCTACTTTCCGGGTAGATGAAGCTTTCTTT.

The genes are TRBV4-1 and TRBJ2-7, with 9 bases identical to TRBD1. J was trimmed by 5 bases and V by 0 bases; bases with no gene match: 14. The CDR3 runs to 18 residues. Per germline, CDR1 MGHRA and CDR2 YSYEKL. The CDR3 region has the DNA TGCGCCAGCAGCCAAGAGACTGGCGGGGGACAGGGACTAAACGAGCAGTACTTC. It specifies CASSQETGGGQGLNEQYF.

The chain uses TRBV5-6 and TRBJ2-2; 7 bases fit TRBD1. Trimming cost V 5 bases and J 0 bases; bases outside gene matches: 1. The CDR3 consists of 14 residues. Germline V gene lookup returns CDR1 SGHDT and CDR2 YYEEEE. The CDR3, as DNA: TGTGCCAGCAGGGGACAGTCGAACACCGGGGAGCTGTTTTTT. Amino acids: CASRGQSNTGELFF.

The J gene is TRBJ2-3, the V gene TRBV11-2; D is possibly TRBD1 or TRBD2 (6 bases each). The V gene lost 6 bases and the J gene lost 3 bases, with 16 bases spanning the gap. The germline gives CDR1 SGHAT, CDR2 FQNNGV. The CDR3 covers 15 residues. As DNA, the CDR3 is TGTGCCAGCAGTTTCAGAGGGGGGACTACAGATACGCAGTATTTT. This translates into CASSFRGGTTDTQYF. The entire variable domain, with the rest obtained from reference TRBV11-2 and TRBJ2-3, is as follows: EAGVAQSPRYKIIEKRQSVAFWCNPISGHATLYWYQQILGQGPKLLIQFQNNGVVDDSQLPKDRFSAERLKGVDSTLKIQPAKLEDSAVYLCASSFRGGTTDTQYFGPGTRLTVL.

The chain recombines TRBV27 with TRBJ1-5, with D possibly being TRBD1 (5 bases). This CDR3 is built from 15 residues. Trimming cost V 1 base and J 0 bases, with 7 bases left between them. Germline V lookup: CDR1 MNHEY, CDR2 SMNVEV (reference sequence). The CDR3 DNA follows: TGTGCCAGCAGTTTATGGGGGGATAGCAATCAGCCCCAGCATTTT. This codes for CASSLWGDSNQPQHF.

The V gene is TRBV5-5, the J gene TRBJ1-1, with 9 positions matching TRBD1. The CDR3 is made up of 15 amino acids. V dropped 5 bases and J dropped 5; count of bases not matched to a gene: 10. Germline assignment: CDR1 SGHKS and CDR2 YYEKEE (reference sequence). The CDR3 DNA reads as TGTGCCAGCAGTCGAACAGGGGGCGCGGAGACTGAAGCTTTCTTT. Residues: CASSRTGGAETEAFF.

The chain joins TRBV19 to TRBJ1-1; a possible D gene is TRBD1 (6 bases). This CDR3 is 16 amino acids long. Germline V gene lookup returns CDR1 LNHDA and CDR2 SQIVND (reference sequence). V was pared by 3 bases and J by 1 base, with 15 bases between. The CDR3 sequence: CASSIGNQGRNTEAFF. CDR3 bases: TGTGCCAGTAGTATCGGAAACCAGGGGCGGAACACTGAAGCTTTCTTT.

This clone appeared a single time. The chain is built from TRBV7-9 and TRBJ2-3; D possibly corresponds to TRBD1 (6 bases). V was cut by 6 bases and J by 2 bases, with 15 bases left in between. This CDR3 has 15 amino acids. The V gene's germline CDR1 is SEHNR and CDR2 FQNEAQ (reference sequence). CDR3 in amino acids: CASSLGGRDTDTQYF. CDR3 bases: TGTGCCAGCAGTCTAGGGGGAAGGGACACAGATACGCAGTATTTT.

In DNA form, the CDR3 reads TGTGCCAGCTCACCACCCCCCGGGGGCCCTAATCAGCCCCAGCATTTT. It is translated as CASSPPPGGPNQPQHF. V gene TRBV18 combines with J gene TRBJ1-5, with a weak D call TRBD1 (6 bases). Between the trimmed V and J ends, which lost 0 bases and 4 bases, there was a span of 13 bases. The germline V gene encodes CDR1 KGHSH and CDR2 LQKENI. The CDR3 covers 16 residues.

In this sample, this clone turned up once. The V call is TRBV7-3, the J call TRBJ2-3; D might be TRBD2 (7 bases). Trimming left V 2 bases short and J 0 bases short, with 15 bases between. In germline, CDR1 is SGHTA, CDR2 FQGTGA. The CDR3 is 17 amino acids. The CDR3 bases are TGTGCCAGCAGCTTAGGGGGGGGGCCAGGGAGCACAGATACGCAGTATTTT. Translated, it gives CASSLGGGPGSTDTQYF.

This clone was found once. The chain uses TRBV19 and TRBJ1-5; D not certain. The V end was cut by 5 bases, the J end by 3 bases, with 20 bases between. The CDR3 has 17 residues. CDR1 and CDR2 from the germline V gene are LNHDA and SQIVND (reference sequence). The CDR3 is CASSPRTVTINNQPQHF. CDR3 sequence (DNA): TGTGCCAGTAGTCCCCGAACAGTAACCATCAACAATCAGCCCCAGCATTTT.

V gene TRBV7-2 combines with J gene TRBJ1-4; no reliable D call. The ends were cut back, 5 bases at V and 8 bases at J, with 15 bases in the middle. This CDR3 comprises 14 residues. Germline CDR1 and CDR2: SGHTA and FQGNSA. In nucleotides, the CDR3 is TGTGCCAGCAGCCCCGGAGCGCGGTGGGAAAAACTGTTTTTT. Translated, it gives CASSPGARWEKLFF.